This T cell receptor beta chain was sequenced for a study of cytomegalovirus exposure and HLA in healthy donors. As for the study in general: The approximately 110 validation repertoires used the same platform as the roughly 670 first-cohort repertoires, a later analysis reported.

Here immunoSEQ multiplex PCR was the method, and the copy in TCRdb shows in-frame clones only, minus some. The sample has 200,000 to 250,000 clones; around nine tenths are singletons. About this clone: What it binds is unknown.

Germline CDR1 reads SGHRS; CDR2 reads YFSETQ. Trimming at V came to 4 bases and at J to 4 bases, leaving 7 bases not matched to a gene. The CDR3 loop spans 15 amino acids. Findings and caveats of the study: Rare sequences made up most TCRs, while some public TCRs were found in many donors. Among TCR beta chains, those listed as cytomegalovirus-associated numbered around 160.

The sequence came from a woman aged 18-29 years in good health and CMV-seropositive. The source material was PBMCs. The chain has TRBV5-1 and TRBJ2-1; 8 bases line up with TRBD2. CDR3 protein: CASSLTGGRYNEQFF. CDR3 DNA sequence: TGCGCCAGCAGCCTAACGGGAGGGCGGTACAATGAGCAGTTCTTC.